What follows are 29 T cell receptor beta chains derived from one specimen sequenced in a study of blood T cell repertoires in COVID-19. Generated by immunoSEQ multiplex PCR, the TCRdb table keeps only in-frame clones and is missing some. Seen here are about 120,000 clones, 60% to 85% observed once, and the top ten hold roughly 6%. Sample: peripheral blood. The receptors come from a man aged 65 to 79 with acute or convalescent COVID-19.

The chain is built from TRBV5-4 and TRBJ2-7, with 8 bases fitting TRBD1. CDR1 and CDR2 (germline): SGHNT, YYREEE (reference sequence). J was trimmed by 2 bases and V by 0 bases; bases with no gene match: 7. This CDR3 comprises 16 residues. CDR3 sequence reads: CASSLDGGTGPYEQYF. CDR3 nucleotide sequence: TGTGCCAGCAGCTTGGATGGAGGGACAGGACCCTACGAGCAGTACTTC. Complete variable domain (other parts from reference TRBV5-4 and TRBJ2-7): ETGVTQSPTHLIKTRGQQVTLRCSSQSGHNTVSWYQQALGQGPQFIFQYYREEENGRGNFPPRFSGLQFPNYSSELNVNALELDDSALYLCASSLDGGTGPYEQYFGPGTRLTVT.

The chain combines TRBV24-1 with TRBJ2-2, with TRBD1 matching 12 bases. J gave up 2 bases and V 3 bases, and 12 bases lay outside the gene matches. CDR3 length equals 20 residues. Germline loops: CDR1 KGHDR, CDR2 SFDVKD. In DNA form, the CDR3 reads TGTGCCACCAGTGATGGGGACAGGGGGCGCTTCGGTCGAAACACCGGGGAGCTGTTTTTT. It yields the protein CATSDGDRGRFGRNTGELFF.

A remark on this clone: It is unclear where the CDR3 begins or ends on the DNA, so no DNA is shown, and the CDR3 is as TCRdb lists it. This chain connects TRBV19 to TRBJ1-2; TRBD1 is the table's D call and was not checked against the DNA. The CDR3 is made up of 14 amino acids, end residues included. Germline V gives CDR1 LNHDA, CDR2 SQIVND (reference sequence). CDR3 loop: CASTSGQANYGYTF.

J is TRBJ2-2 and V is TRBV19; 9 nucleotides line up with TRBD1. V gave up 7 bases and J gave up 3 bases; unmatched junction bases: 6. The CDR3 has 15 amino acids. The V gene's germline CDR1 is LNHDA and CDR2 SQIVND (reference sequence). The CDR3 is CASTWDRAYTGELFF. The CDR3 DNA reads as TGTGCCAGTACCTGGGACAGGGCTTACACCGGGGAGCTGTTTTTT. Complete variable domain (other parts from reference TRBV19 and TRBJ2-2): DGGITQSPKYLFRKEGQNVTLSCEQNLNHDAMYWYRQDPGQGLRLIYYSQIVNDFQKGDIAEGYSVSREKKESFPLTVTSAQKNPTAFYLCASTWDRAYTGELFFGEGSRLTVL.

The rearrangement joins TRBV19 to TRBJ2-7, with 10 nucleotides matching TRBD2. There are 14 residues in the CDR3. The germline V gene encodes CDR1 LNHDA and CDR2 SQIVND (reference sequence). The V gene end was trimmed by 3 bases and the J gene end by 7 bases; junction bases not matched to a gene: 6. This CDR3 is CASSITAGGLEQYF. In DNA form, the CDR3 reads TGTGCCAGTAGTATTACAGCGGGGGGGCTGGAGCAGTACTTC.

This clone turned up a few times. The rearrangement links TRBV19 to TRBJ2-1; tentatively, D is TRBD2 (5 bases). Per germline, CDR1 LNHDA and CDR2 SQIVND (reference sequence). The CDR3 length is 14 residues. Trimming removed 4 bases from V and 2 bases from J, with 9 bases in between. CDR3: CASSKGGPYNEQFF. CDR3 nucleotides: TGTGCCAGTAGTAAAGGCGGGCCCTACAATGAGCAGTTCTTC. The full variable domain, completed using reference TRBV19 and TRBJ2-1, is DGGITQSPKYLFRKEGQNVTLSCEQNLNHDAMYWYRQDPGQGLRLIYYSQIVNDFQKGDIAEGYSVSREKKESFPLTVTSAQKNPTAFYLCASSKGGPYNEQFFGPGTRLTVL.

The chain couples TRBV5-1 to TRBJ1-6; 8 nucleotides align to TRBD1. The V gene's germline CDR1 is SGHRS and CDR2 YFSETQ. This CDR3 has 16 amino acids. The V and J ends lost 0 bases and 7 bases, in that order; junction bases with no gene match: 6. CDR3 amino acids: CASSLGGDRGNSPLHF. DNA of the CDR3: TGCGCCAGCAGCTTGGGGGGAGACAGGGGCAATTCACCCCTCCACTTT.

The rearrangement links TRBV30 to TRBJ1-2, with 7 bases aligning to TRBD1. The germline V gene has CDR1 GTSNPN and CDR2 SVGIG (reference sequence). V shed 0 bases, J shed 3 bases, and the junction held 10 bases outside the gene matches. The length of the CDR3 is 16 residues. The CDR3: CAWSVNWTGVYYGYTF. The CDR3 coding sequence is TGTGCCTGGAGTGTAAACTGGACAGGCGTCTACTATGGCTACACCTTC.

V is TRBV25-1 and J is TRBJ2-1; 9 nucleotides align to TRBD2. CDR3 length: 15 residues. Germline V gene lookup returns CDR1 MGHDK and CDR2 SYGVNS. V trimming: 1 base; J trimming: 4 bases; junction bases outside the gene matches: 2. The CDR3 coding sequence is TGTGCCAGCAGTGAATTAGCGGGAGATTACAATGAGCAGTTCTTC. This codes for CASSELAGDYNEQFF.

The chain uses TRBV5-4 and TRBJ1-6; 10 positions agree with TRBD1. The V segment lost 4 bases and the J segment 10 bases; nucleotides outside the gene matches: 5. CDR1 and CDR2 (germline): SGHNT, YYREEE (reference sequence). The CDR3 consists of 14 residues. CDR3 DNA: TGTGCCAGCAGCCTGGGACAGGGGCACTCACCCCTCCACTTT. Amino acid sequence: CASSLGQGHSPLHF.

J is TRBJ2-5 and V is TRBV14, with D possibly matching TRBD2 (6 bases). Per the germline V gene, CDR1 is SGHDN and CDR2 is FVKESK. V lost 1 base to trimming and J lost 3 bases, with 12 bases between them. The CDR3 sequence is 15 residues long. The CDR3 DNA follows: TGTGCCAGCAGCCAAGTAGCGACTAGAGAAGAGACCCAGTACTTC. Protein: CASSQVATREETQYF.

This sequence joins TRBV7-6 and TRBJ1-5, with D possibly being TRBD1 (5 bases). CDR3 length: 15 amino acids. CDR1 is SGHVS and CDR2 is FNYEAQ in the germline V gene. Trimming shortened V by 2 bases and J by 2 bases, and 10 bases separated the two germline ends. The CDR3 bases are TGTGCCAGCAGCTTACAGGGAAAGGGCAATCAGCCCCAGCATTTT. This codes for CASSLQGKGNQPQHF. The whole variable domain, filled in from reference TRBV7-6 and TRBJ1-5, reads GAGVSQSPRYKVTKRGQDVALRCDPISGHVSLYWYRQALGQGPEFLTYFNYEAQQDKSGLPNDRFSAERPEGSISTLTIQRTEQRDSAMYRCASSLQGKGNQPQHFGDGTRLSIL.

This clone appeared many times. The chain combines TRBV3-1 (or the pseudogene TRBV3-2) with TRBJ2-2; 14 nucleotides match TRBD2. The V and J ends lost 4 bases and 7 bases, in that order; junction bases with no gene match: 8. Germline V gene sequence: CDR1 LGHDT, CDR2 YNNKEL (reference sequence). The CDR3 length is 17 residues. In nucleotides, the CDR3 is TGTGCCAGCAGCCCTTCGGGACTAGCGGGGGAGGACGGGGAGCTGTTTTTT. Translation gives CASSPSGLAGEDGELFF.

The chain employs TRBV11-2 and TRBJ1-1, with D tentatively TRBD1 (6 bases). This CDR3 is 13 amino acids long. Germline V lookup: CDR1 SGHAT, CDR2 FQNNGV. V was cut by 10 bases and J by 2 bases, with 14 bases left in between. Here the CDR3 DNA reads TGTGCCACCACTCAGGGGCTAAACACTGAAGCTTTCTTT. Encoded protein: CATTQGLNTEAFF.

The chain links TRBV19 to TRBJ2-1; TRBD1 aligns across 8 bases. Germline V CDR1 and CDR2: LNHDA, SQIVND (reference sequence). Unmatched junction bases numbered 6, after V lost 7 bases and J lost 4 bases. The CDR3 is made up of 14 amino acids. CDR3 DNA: TGTGCCAGTACTCCGGGACAGGCTTACAATGAGCAGTTCTTC. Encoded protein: CASTPGQAYNEQFF.

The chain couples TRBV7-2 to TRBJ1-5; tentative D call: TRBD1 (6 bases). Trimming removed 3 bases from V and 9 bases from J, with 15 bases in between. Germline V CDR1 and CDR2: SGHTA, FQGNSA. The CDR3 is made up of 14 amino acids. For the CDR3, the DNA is TGTGCCAGCAGCTTCGGGGGCGGGGGTACGCCCCAGCATTTT. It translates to CASSFGGGGTPQHF.

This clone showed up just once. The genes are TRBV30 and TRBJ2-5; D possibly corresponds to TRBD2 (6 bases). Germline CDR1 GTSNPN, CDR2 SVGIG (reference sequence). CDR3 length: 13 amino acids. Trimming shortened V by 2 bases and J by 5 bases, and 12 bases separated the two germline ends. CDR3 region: CAWSRGTAETQYF. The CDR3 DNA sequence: TGTGCCTGGAGTCGCGGGACTGCGGAGACCCAGTACTTC.

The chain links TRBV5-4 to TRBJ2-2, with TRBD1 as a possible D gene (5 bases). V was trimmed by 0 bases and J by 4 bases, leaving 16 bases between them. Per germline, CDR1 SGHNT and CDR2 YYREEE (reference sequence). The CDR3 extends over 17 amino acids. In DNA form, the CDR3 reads TGTGCCAGCAGCTTGGTGGGTCAGGGAATAGGCACCGGGGAGCTGTTTTTT. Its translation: CASSLVGQGIGTGELFF. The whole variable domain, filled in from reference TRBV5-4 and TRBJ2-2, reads ETGVTQSPTHLIKTRGQQVTLRCSSQSGHNTVSWYQQALGQGPQFIFQYYREEENGRGNFPPRFSGLQFPNYSSELNVNALELDDSALYLCASSLVGQGIGTGELFFGEGSRLTVL.

The chain's CDR3 is CASSLTSGSHNEQFF. The DNA for the CDR3 is TGTGCCAGCAGTCTTACTAGCGGGAGTCACAATGAGCAGTTCTTC. V and J are TRBV6-5 and TRBJ2-1, with TRBD2 matching over 11 bases. Germline V gene lookup returns CDR1 MNHEY and CDR2 SVGAGI. The CDR3 consists of 15 residues. V lost 5 bases, J lost 5 bases, and 5 bases stayed unmatched.

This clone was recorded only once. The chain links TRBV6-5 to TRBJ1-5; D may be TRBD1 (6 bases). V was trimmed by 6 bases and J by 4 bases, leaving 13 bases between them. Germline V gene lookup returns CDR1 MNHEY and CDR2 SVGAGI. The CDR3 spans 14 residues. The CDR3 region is CASSTDRKNQPQHF. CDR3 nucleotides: TGTGCCAGCAGCACTGACAGGAAAAATCAGCCCCAGCATTTT.

The CDR3: CASSTISGGLYNEQFF. The DNA for the CDR3 is TGTGCCAGTAGTACGATTAGCGGGGGGTTATACAATGAGCAGTTCTTC. The chain employs TRBV19 and TRBJ2-1, with 10 bases aligning to TRBD2. The V and J ends lost 4 bases and 4 bases, in that order; junction bases with no gene match: 7. Germline V gene lookup returns CDR1 LNHDA and CDR2 SQIVND (reference sequence). The CDR3 runs 16 residues.

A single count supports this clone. The CDR3 DNA reads as TGTGCCTGGAGTGTAACTGTAGGGCTAGCGGGCTACGAGCAGTACTTC. Translating gives CAWSVTVGLAGYEQYF. This chain uses TRBV30 with TRBJ2-7; 8 positions agree with TRBD2. The CDR3 loop spans 16 amino acids. Germline loops: CDR1 GTSNPN, CDR2 SVGIG (reference sequence). Unmatched junction bases numbered 10, after V lost 0 bases and J lost 3 bases. The full variable domain, completed using reference TRBV30 and TRBJ2-7, is SQTIHQWPATLVQPVGSPLSLECTVEGTSNPNLYWYRQAAGRGLQLLFYSVGIGQISSEVPQNLSASRPQDRQFILSSKKLLLSDSGFYLCAWSVTVGLAGYEQYFGPGTRLTVT.

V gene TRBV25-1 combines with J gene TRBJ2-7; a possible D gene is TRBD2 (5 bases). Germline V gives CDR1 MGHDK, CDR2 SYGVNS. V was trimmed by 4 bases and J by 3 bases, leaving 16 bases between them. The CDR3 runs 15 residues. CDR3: CASSGPEGVRYEQYF. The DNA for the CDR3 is TGTGCCAGCAGTGGTCCCGAGGGAGTTCGCTACGAGCAGTACTTC.

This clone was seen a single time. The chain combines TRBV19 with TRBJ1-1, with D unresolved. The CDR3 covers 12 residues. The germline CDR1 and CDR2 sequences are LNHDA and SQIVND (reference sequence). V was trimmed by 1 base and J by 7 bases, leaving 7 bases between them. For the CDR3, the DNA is TGTGCCAGTAGTATAGGAGGAGATGAAGCTTTCTTT. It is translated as CASSIGGDEAFF. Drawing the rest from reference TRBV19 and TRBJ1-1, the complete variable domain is DGGITQSPKYLFRKEGQNVTLSCEQNLNHDAMYWYRQDPGQGLRLIYYSQIVNDFQKGDIAEGYSVSREKKESFPLTVTSAQKNPTAFYLCASSIGGDEAFFGQGTRLTVV.

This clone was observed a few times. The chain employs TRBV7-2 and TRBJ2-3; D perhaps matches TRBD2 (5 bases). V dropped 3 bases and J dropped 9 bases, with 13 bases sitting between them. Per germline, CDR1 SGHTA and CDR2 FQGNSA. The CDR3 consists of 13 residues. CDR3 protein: CASSLSSGETQYF. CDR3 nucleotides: TGTGCCAGCAGCTTGAGCAGCGGCGAGACGCAGTATTTT.

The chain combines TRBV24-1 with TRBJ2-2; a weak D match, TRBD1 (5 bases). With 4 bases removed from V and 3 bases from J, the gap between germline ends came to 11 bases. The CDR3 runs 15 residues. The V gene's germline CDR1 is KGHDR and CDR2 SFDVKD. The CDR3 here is CATSDPKQDTGELFF. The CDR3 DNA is TGTGCCACCAGTGACCCTAAACAGGACACCGGGGAGCTGTTTTTT.

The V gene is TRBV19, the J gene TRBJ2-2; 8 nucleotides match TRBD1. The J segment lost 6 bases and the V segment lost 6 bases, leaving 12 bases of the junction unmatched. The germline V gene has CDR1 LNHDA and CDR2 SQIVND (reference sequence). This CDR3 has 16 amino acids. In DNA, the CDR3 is TGTGCCAGTAGCCTCGGACAGGGAGTGGGGGCCGGGGAGCTGTTTTTT. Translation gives CASSLGQGVGAGELFF.

CDR3 sequence (DNA): TGTGCCAGCAGCTTATACGGGGTGAAGGGCACTGAAGCTTTCTTT. Its protein product is CASSLYGVKGTEAFF. The rearrangement links TRBV11-1 to TRBJ1-1; D is undetermined. Germline V CDR1 and CDR2: SGHAT, FQDESV (reference sequence). CDR3 length: 15 amino acids. The V end lost 2 bases, the J end lost 4 bases, and 14 bases lay between the germline ends. Combining the CDR3 with reference TRBV11-1 and TRBJ1-1 gives the whole variable domain EAEVAQSPRYKITEKSQAVAFWCDPISGHATLYWYRQILGQGPELLVQFQDESVVDDSQLPKDRFSAERLKGVDSTLKIQPAELGDSAMYLCASSLYGVKGTEAFFGQGTRLTVV.

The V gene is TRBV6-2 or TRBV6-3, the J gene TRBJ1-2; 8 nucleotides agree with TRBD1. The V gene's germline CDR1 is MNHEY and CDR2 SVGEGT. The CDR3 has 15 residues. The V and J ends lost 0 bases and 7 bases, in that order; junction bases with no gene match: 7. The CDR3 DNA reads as TGTGCCAGCAGTTACTCTCCAGGGGGCTCTAGTGGCTACACCTTC. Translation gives CASSYSPGGSSGYTF.